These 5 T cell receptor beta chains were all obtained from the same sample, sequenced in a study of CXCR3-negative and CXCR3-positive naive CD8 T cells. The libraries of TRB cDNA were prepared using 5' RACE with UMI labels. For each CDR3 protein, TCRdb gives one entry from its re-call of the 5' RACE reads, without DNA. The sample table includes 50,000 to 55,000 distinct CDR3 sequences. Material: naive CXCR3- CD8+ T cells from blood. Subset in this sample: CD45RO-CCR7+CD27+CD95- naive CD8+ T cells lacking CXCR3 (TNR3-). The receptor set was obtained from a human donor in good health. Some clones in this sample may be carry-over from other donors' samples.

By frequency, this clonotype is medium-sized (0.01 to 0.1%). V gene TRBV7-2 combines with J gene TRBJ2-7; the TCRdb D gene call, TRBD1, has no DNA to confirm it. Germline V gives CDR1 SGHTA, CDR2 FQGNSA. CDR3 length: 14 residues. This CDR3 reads CASSLGTGVDEQYF. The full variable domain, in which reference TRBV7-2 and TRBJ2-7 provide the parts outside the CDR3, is GAGVSQSPSNKVTEKGKDVELRCDPISGHTALYWYRQSLGQGLEFLIYFQGNSAPDKSGLPSDRFSAERTGGSVSTLTIQRTQQEDSAVYLCASSLGTGVDEQYFGPGTRLTVT.

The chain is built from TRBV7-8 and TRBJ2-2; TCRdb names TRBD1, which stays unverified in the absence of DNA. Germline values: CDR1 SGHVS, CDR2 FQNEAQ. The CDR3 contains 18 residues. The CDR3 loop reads CASSLALDREVYTGELFF. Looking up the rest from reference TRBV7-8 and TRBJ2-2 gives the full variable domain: GAGVSQSPRYKVAKRGQDVALRCDPISGHVSLFWYQQALGQGPEFLTYFQNEAQLDKSGLPSDRFFAERPEGSVSTLKIQRTQQEDSAVYLCASSLALDREVYTGELFFGEGSRLTVL.

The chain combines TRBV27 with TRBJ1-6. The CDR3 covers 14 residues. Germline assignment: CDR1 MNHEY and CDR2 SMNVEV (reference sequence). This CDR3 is CASSLVGYNSPLHF.

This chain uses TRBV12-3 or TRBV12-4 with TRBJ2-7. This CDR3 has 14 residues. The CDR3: CASSLGQLRYEQYF.

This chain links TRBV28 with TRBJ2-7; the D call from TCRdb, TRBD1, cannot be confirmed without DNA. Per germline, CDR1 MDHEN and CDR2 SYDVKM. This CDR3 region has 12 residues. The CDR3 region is CASSSHLHVRDF.